These 14 T cell receptor beta chains came from one sample sequenced in a study of response to subunit inactivated influenza vaccine. TCRdb reanalysed the RT-PCR reads using MiXCR and keeps one entry per CDR3 protein. The sample contains some 190,000 distinct CDR3 sequences, approximately 15% of which appear only once. Source: CD8+ T cells sorted from PBMCs, taken roughly 5 days after vaccination. The receptor set was obtained from a man aged 50-59 years who received an inactivated influenza vaccine.

This clonotype was counted a single time. The J gene is TRBJ2-5, the V gene TRBV11-2; possibly TRBD1 or TRBD2 for D (6 bases each). Germline V gene sequence: CDR1 SGHAT, CDR2 FQNNGV. The CDR3 runs to 15 residues. V shed 4 bases and J shed 0 bases, with 12 bases lying between them. The CDR3 region has the DNA TGTGCCAGCAGCTCGATCGGGGGCTACCAAGAGACCCAGTACTTC. It codes for CASSSIGGYQETQYF.

This chain joins TRBV12-3 or TRBV12-4 and TRBJ2-1; D gene uncertain. With 6 bases removed from V and 8 bases from J, the gap between germline ends came to 17 bases. The CDR3 runs 14 residues. This CDR3 is CASSELLSLHEQFF. CDR3 nucleotide sequence: TGTGCCAGCAGCGAACTCCTCTCTCTCCATGAGCAGTTCTTC.

This clonotype was observed at least ten times. The rearrangement joins TRBV29-1 to TRBJ1-2; D uncertain. CDR3 size: 13 residues. Germline assignment: CDR1 SQVTM and CDR2 ANQGSEA. The ends were cut back, 3 bases at V and 8 bases at J, with 16 bases in the middle. The CDR3: CSVEEETTNGYTF. CDR3 DNA sequence: TGCAGCGTTGAGGAGGAAACGACCAACGGCTACACCTTC.

In its sample, this clonotype was seen many times. V is TRBV29-1 and J is TRBJ1-3; TRBD1 agrees at 7 bases. This CDR3 has 13 residues. V lost 5 bases to trimming and J lost 1 base; unmatched junction nucleotides: 2. Germline CDR1 is SQVTM and CDR2 is ANQGSEA. For the CDR3, the DNA is TGCAGCGTTATGACAGGGTCTGGAAACACCATATATTTT. It is translated as CSVMTGSGNTIYF.

This chain connects TRBV11-1 to TRBJ2-5; 7 bases align to TRBD1. This CDR3 is built from 19 residues. CDR1 is SGHAT, CDR2 FQDESV, per germline (reference sequence). After removal of 7 bases from V and 0 bases from J, the junction contained 20 bases not matched to a gene. This chain's CDR3 is CASTFPVYHRGLYQETQYF. Written as DNA, the CDR3 is TGTGCCAGCACCTTCCCGGTTTATCACAGGGGATTATACCAAGAGACCCAGTACTTC. Combining the CDR3 with reference TRBV11-1 and TRBJ2-5 gives the whole variable domain EAEVAQSPRYKITEKSQAVAFWCDPISGHATLYWYRQILGQGPELLVQFQDESVVDDSQLPKDRFSAERLKGVDSTLKIQPAELGDSAMYLCASTFPVYHRGLYQETQYFGPGTRLLVL.

Only one count was recorded for this clonotype. The chain employs TRBV27 and TRBJ2-2, with a possible D match to TRBD2 (6 bases). The V gene lost 2 bases and the J gene lost 0 bases, with 10 bases spanning the gap. Germline values: CDR1 MNHEY, CDR2 SMNVEV (reference sequence). This CDR3 has 16 residues. The CDR3 is CASSLIGGTNTGELFF. The CDR3 DNA reads as TGTGCCAGCAGTTTAATCGGCGGGACGAACACCGGGGAGCTGTTTTTT.

V and J are TRBV6-5 and TRBJ2-1, with 11 bases aligning to TRBD2. The V gene end was trimmed by 0 bases and the J gene end by 8 bases; junction bases not matched to a gene: 3. This CDR3 has 15 amino acids. Per the germline V gene, CDR1 is MNHEY and CDR2 is SVGAGI. The CDR3 DNA reads TGTGCCAGCAGTTACTCGCCTAGCGGGAGGCATGAGCAGTTCTTC. Amino acids: CASSYSPSGRHEQFF.

This clonotype has more than one count but fewer than ten. The chain joins TRBV4-3 to TRBJ2-5; a possible D gene is TRBD2 (6 bases). The CDR3 is made up of 15 amino acids. Trimming cost V 0 bases and J 5 bases, with 13 bases left between them. The V gene's germline CDR1 is LGHNA and CDR2 YSLEER. The CDR3 spells CASSQDWTGGETQYF. The CDR3 nucleotides read TGCGCCAGCAGCCAAGATTGGACCGGAGGGGAGACCCAGTACTTC.

The J gene is TRBJ2-1, the V gene TRBV28, with unresolved D. CDR3 length: 14 amino acids. Trimming took off 5 bases at V and 5 bases at J, with 13 bases between the two ends. From germline, CDR1 is MDHEN and CDR2 SYDVKM. In nucleotides, the CDR3 is TGTGCCAGCAGTCCGCAGTTAGTCAACAATGAGCAGTTCTTC. It codes for CASSPQLVNNEQFF.

The rearrangement joins TRBV27 to TRBJ2-1; 8 bases match TRBD2. CDR3 length equals 16 residues. The ends lost 0 bases at V and 9 bases at J; junction bases unmatched: 10. Germline assignment: CDR1 MNHEY and CDR2 SMNVEV (reference sequence). This CDR3 reads CASSLSPGGSFLEQFF. The CDR3 nucleotides are TGTGCCAGCAGTTTATCTCCGGGAGGGAGCTTCCTTGAGCAGTTCTTC.

This rearrangement joins TRBV11-2 to TRBJ2-5; D is uncertain. Deletions cut 3 bases from V and 0 bases from J, with 5 bases between. The CDR3 length is 13 residues. CDR1 is SGHAT, CDR2 FQNNGV, per germline. Here the CDR3 reads CASSLKYQETQYF. The CDR3 DNA reads TGTGCCAGCAGCTTGAAATACCAAGAGACCCAGTACTTC.

This clonotype was found a few times. The genes are TRBV6-5 and TRBJ1-6; D remains ambiguous. The CDR3 has 15 amino acids. The V gene lost 1 base and the J gene lost 6 bases, with 10 bases spanning the gap. From germline, CDR1 is MNHEY and CDR2 SVGAGI. The CDR3 here is CASSYFFTANSPLHF. The CDR3 nucleotides read TGTGCCAGCAGTTACTTTTTTACAGCTAATTCACCCCTCCACTTT.

There are a few counts of this clonotype. The V and J genes are TRBV20-1 and TRBJ2-7, with TRBD2 matching 16 bases. With 5 bases clipped from V and 5 bases from J, the junction kept 9 bases outside the gene matches. This CDR3 region has 16 residues. Germline lookup yields CDR1 DFQATT and CDR2 SNEGSKA (reference sequence). CDR3 bases: TGCAGTGCTCACTCGGGACTAGCGGGGGGGCCGCACGAGCAGTACTTC. Translating it yields CSAHSGLAGGPHEQYF.

This chain links TRBV15 with TRBJ2-5, with 9 bases aligning to TRBD2. The length of the CDR3 is 15 residues. The germline V gene encodes CDR1 LNHNV and CDR2 YYDKDF (reference sequence). V was clipped by 0 bases and J by 4 bases; unmatched bases: 3. In DNA, the CDR3 is TGTGCCACCAGCAGAGAGCGGGAGGGGCTAGAGACCCAGTACTTC. Residues: CATSREREGLETQYF.